Below are 4 T cell receptor beta chains sequenced from a single sample in a study of T-cell reconstitution after alpha-beta-depleted transplantation in children. Researchers prepared the TCRbeta library using unique molecular identifiers, the study reports. TCRdb ran MiXCR on the PCR reads and lists one entry per CDR3 protein. The data show around 530,000 distinct CDR3 sequences, about 33% seen once. The specimen comprised PBMCs from the stem cell graft donor, sampled from the stem cell graft. Receptor source: a human donor who donated a stem cell graft to a child with aplastic anemia.

The sample holds a few counts of this clonotype. The CDR3 coding sequence is TGTGCCAGCAGCCCACCCGGACAGGGGGGTAAAGACACTGAAGCTTTCTTT. It codes for CASSPPGQGGKDTEAFF. The chain combines TRBV5-5 with TRBJ1-1; 10 nucleotides agree with TRBD1. Trimming cost V 4 bases and J 3 bases; bases outside gene matches: 12. CDR1 is SGHKS, CDR2 YYEKEE, per germline (reference sequence). The CDR3 is 17 amino acids.

The chain is built from TRBV20-1 and TRBJ2-1; 10 nucleotides align to TRBD2. V was pared by 3 bases and J by 1 base, with 15 bases of the junction left unmatched. Germline CDR1 DFQATT, CDR2 SNEGSKA (reference sequence). The CDR3 has 19 amino acids. The CDR3 DNA reads TGCAGTGCTAGTCCCAACCCGTCTAGCGGGAGTCATTCCTACAATGAGCAGTTCTTC. Translation gives CSASPNPSSGSHSYNEQFF.

CDR3 region: CASKVNRLAKNIQYF. The CDR3 DNA follows: TGTGCCAGCAAAGTTAACAGACTAGCCAAAAACATTCAGTACTTC. The V call is TRBV6-2 or TRBV6-3, the J call TRBJ2-4; no clear D. This CDR3 region has 15 residues. The V end lost 7 bases, the J end lost 0 bases, and 13 bases lay between the germline ends. Germline V gives CDR1 MNHEY, CDR2 SVGEGT.

The chain recombines TRBV7-2 with TRBJ2-3; no reliable D call. This CDR3 is 14 amino acids long. Germline V gives CDR1 SGHTA, CDR2 FQGNSA. Trimming removed 6 bases at V and 1 base at J, with 11 bases between. The CDR3 spells CASSLERRTDTQYF. CDR3 sequence (DNA): TGTGCCAGCAGTCTCGAACGGCGCACAGATACGCAGTATTTT.